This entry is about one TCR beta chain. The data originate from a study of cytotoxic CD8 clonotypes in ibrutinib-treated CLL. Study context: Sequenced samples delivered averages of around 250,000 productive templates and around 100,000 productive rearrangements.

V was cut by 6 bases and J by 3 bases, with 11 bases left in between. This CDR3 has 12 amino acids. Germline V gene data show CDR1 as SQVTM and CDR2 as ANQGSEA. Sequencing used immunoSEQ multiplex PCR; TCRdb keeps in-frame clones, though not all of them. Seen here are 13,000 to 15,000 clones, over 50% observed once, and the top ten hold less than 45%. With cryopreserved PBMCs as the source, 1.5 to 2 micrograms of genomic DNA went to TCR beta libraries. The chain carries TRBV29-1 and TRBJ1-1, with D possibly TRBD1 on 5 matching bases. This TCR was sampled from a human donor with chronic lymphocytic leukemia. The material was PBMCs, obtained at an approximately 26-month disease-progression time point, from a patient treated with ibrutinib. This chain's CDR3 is CSVNGGDTEAFF. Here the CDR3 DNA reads TGCAGCGTGAATGGGGGGGACACTGAAGCTTTCTTT. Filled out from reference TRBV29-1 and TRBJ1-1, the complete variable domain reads SAVISQKPSRDICQRGTSLTIQCQVDSQVTMMFWYRQQPGQSLTLIATANQGSEATYESGFVIDKFPISRPNLTFSTLTVSNMSPEDSSIYLCSVNGGDTEAFFGQGTRLTVV.